Below, one T cell receptor (beta chain) is given with its context. Antigen unknown. The sample is drawn from a study of shared clonotypes between healthy human individuals. As for the study in general: The plates for each donor numbered three CD4 naive, three CD4 memory, two CD8 naive and one CD8 memory.

The CDR3 is 17 amino acids. Germline V CDR1 and CDR2: SNHLY, FYNNEI. The ends lost 7 bases at V and 0 bases at J; junction bases unmatched: 10. The repertoire was sequenced with immunoSEQ multiplex PCR; TCRdb's copy has only in-frame clones and lacks some. The sample contains about 870,000 clones, over 90% of which appear only once. Findings and caveats of the study: The authors expected sequencing depth to affect clonotype sharing among donors. Among the subsets, naive ones generally showed larger estimated richness than memory ones.

Naivety among CD8 cells was defined by CD45RO negativity and positive CCR7 selection, thereby excluding terminally differentiated effector memory CD45RA+ cells. The sequence came from a man younger than 45 in good health. The sample consisted of naive CD8+ T cells sorted from blood. This chain links TRBV2 with TRBJ2-3; 10 positions match TRBD2. For the CDR3, the DNA is TGTGCCAGCACCCTTCGTGAGACTAGCGGGAGCACAGATACGCAGTATTTT. Translating gives CASTLRETSGSTDTQYF.